What follows are 20 T cell receptor beta chains derived from one specimen sequenced in a study of blood T cell repertoires in COVID-19. TCRdb's table, derived via immunoSEQ multiplex PCR, lists solely in-frame clones and lacks some. The sample includes some 170,000 clones, roughly 84% seen only once; the top ten take around 1.2%. Sequenced input: PBMCs or T cells enriched from blood (not recorded which). The receptors here all came from a human donor with acute COVID-19. The donor label of this sample is uncertain.

The V call is TRBV19, the J call TRBJ1-3, with 9 positions matching TRBD1. CDR1 LNHDA and CDR2 SQIVND come from the germline V gene (reference sequence). The CDR3 is 16 residues long. Losses at the gene ends were 6 bases for V and 3 bases for J; bases not matched to a gene: 9. The CDR3 loop is CASRDRGQTRGNTIYF. In DNA, the CDR3 is TGTGCCAGTAGGGACAGGGGACAGACTCGTGGAAACACCATATATTTT.

This clone was counted a few times. V gene TRBV7-3 combines with J gene TRBJ2-2; 9 nucleotides agree with TRBD1. Germline-derived CDR1 and CDR2 are SGHTA and FQGTGA. There are 14 residues in the CDR3. With V trimmed by 7 bases and J by 1 base, 1 base remained unmatched. CDR3 protein: CASKGQGNTGELFF. The CDR3 DNA follows: TGTGCCAGCAAGGGACAGGGGAACACCGGGGAGCTGTTTTTT.

The J gene is TRBJ2-1, the V gene TRBV27; 11 nucleotides agree with TRBD1. Germline V gene lookup returns CDR1 MNHEY and CDR2 SMNVEV (reference sequence). This CDR3 spans 18 amino acids. The junction had 10 bases not matched to a gene; V was cut back by 4 bases and J by 2 bases. The CDR3 reads CASSSGTGGLIAYNEQFF. CDR3 coding DNA: TGTGCCAGCAGTTCAGGGACAGGGGGGTTAATCGCCTACAATGAGCAGTTCTTC.

In this sample, this clone turned up once. The CDR3 bases are TGTGCCAGCAGCTCCGAGACAGGGGCGGGTGGCTACACCTTC. Residues: CASSSETGAGGYTF. The chain recombines TRBV5-4 with TRBJ1-2; 8 positions agree with TRBD1. J lost 7 bases, V lost 3 bases, and 8 bases had no gene match. The CDR3 contains 14 residues. Germline CDR1 and CDR2: SGHNT and YYREEE (reference sequence). Full variable domain (missing parts from reference TRBV5-4 and TRBJ1-2): ETGVTQSPTHLIKTRGQQVTLRCSSQSGHNTVSWYQQALGQGPQFIFQYYREEENGRGNFPPRFSGLQFPNYSSELNVNALELDDSALYLCASSSETGAGGYTFGSGTRLTVV.

The V call is TRBV3-1 (or the pseudogene TRBV3-2), the J call TRBJ1-6; the D gene is possibly TRBD1 (5 bases). V dropped 4 bases and J dropped 6 bases, with 13 bases sitting between them. The CDR3 contains 15 residues. CDR1 is LGHDT and CDR2 is YNNKEL in the germline V gene (reference sequence). CDR3 nucleotide sequence: TGTGCCAGCAGCCCCCGGCAGGGAACTAATTCACCCCTCCACTTT. It specifies CASSPRQGTNSPLHF.

The chain has TRBV7-2 and TRBJ2-6, with TRBD2 identical over 10 bases. The V segment lost 1 base and the J segment 2 bases; nucleotides outside the gene matches: 8. There are 19 residues in the CDR3. Germline CDR1 SGHTA, CDR2 FQGNSA. CDR3 loop: CASSLEISGGATGANVLTF. The CDR3 DNA reads as TGTGCCAGCAGCTTAGAGATAAGCGGGGGGGCTACTGGGGCCAACGTCCTGACTTTC.

This chain uses TRBV18 with TRBJ1-6, with D uncertain. Germline V gene data show CDR1 as KGHSH and CDR2 as LQKENI. V dropped 1 base and J dropped 10 bases, with 14 bases sitting between them. The CDR3 is 15 residues long. Here the CDR3 DNA reads TGTGCCAGCTCACCACACGCGGGGAACGGATCACCCCTCCACTTT. This codes for CASSPHAGNGSPLHF.

CDR3 sequence reads: CASSPSWGDGYTF. In DNA form, the CDR3 reads TGTGCCAGCAGTCCCAGTTGGGGGGATGGCTACACCTTC. The chain recombines TRBV2 with TRBJ1-2; tentatively, D is TRBD1 (5 bases). The CDR3 totals 13 residues. V lost 5 bases and J 6 bases, leaving 13 bases between the germline ends. Germline V gives CDR1 SNHLY, CDR2 FYNNEI. The variable domain in full, completed from reference TRBV2 and TRBJ1-2, reads EPEVTQTPSHQVTQMGQEVILRCVPISNHLYFYWYRQILGQKVEFLVSFYNNEISEKSEIFDDQFSVERPDGSNFTLKIRSTKLEDSAMYFCASSPSWGDGYTFGSGTRLTVV.

This chain connects TRBV18 to TRBJ2-2, with 7 bases identical to TRBD1. Germline V lookup: CDR1 KGHSH, CDR2 LQKENI. The CDR3 runs 13 residues. Germline trimming cut 3 bases from V and 6 bases from J; bases unmatched to any gene: 1. CDR3 nucleotide sequence: TGTGCCAGCTCACCTCAGGGGGCCGGGGAGCTGTTTTTT. Encoded protein: CASSPQGAGELFF.

This clone appeared once. The CDR3 region has the DNA TGCGCCAGCAGCCTACTATCCGGGACAGGGGGCGCTGGGAATGAGCAGTTCTTC. Its translation: CASSLLSGTGGAGNEQFF. This sequence joins TRBV5-1 and TRBJ2-1; 12 bases match TRBD1. Per germline, CDR1 SGHRS and CDR2 YFSETQ. The CDR3 spans 18 residues. Unmatched junction bases numbered 15, after V lost 4 bases and J lost 7 bases. The variable domain in full, completed from reference TRBV5-1 and TRBJ2-1, reads KAGVTQTPRYLIKTRGQQVTLSCSPISGHRSVSWYQQTPGQGLQFLFEYFSETQRNKGNFPGRFSGRQFSNSRSEMNVSTLELGDSALYLCASSLLSGTGGAGNEQFFGPGTRLTVL.

V usage is TRBV2 and J usage is TRBJ1-2, with 12 bases fitting TRBD1. This CDR3 contains 15 residues. V dropped 3 bases and J dropped 3; count of bases not matched to a gene: 2. CDR1 is SNHLY and CDR2 is FYNNEI in the germline V gene. The CDR3 protein is CASSEGQGADYGYTF. CDR3 bases: TGTGCCAGCAGTGAGGGACAGGGGGCGGACTATGGCTACACCTTC.

The chain recombines TRBV10-2 with TRBJ1-2, with 7 bases lining up with TRBD1. V shed 6 bases and J 4 bases; nucleotides not matched to a gene: 14. This CDR3 contains 16 residues. Germline CDR1 WSHSY, CDR2 SAAADI. CDR3 DNA sequence: TGCGCCAGCAGCCGGGACAGCCCGCCGAGATTCTATGGCTACACCTTC. This encodes CASSRDSPPRFYGYTF.

Worth noting for this clone: Relative to the germline gene, one junction end is altered; a read error may explain this. The V gene is TRBV30, the J gene TRBJ1-5, with 8 bases fitting TRBD1. In germline, CDR1 is GTSNPN, CDR2 SVGIG (reference sequence). The CDR3 consists of 13 residues. Here the CDR3 DNA reads TGTTCCTGGAGACAGGGGAGGCATCAGCCCCAGCATTTT. Protein: CSWRQGRHQPQHF.

The chain's CDR3 is CASSLQAGTGGYLNYGYTF. The CDR3, as DNA: TGTGCCAGCAGCTTACAAGCCGGGACAGGGGGATATCTTAACTATGGCTACACCTTC. J is TRBJ1-2 and V is TRBV7-9; TRBD1 agrees at 11 bases. Unmatched junction bases numbered 12, after V lost 2 bases and J lost 1 base. CDR1 and CDR2 from the germline V gene are SEHNR and FQNEAQ (reference sequence). CDR3 size: 19 residues. The full variable domain, completed using reference TRBV7-9 and TRBJ1-2, is DTGVSQNPRHKITKRGQNVTFRCDPISEHNRLYWYRQTLGQGPEFLTYFQNEAQLEKSRLLSDRFSAERPKGSFSTLEIQRTEQGDSAMYLCASSLQAGTGGYLNYGYTFGSGTRLTVV.

This sequence joins TRBV19 and TRBJ1-6; TRBD1 matches at 8 bases. CDR1 and CDR2 from the germline V gene are LNHDA and SQIVND (reference sequence). V gave up 4 bases and J gave up 9 bases; unmatched junction bases: 8. This CDR3 has 15 amino acids. For the CDR3, the DNA is TGTGCCAGTAGTAAGGGACAGGTTCGGGGTTCACCCCTCCACTTT. This sequence encodes CASSKGQVRGSPLHF. Filled out from reference TRBV19 and TRBJ1-6, the complete variable domain reads DGGITQSPKYLFRKEGQNVTLSCEQNLNHDAMYWYRQDPGQGLRLIYYSQIVNDFQKGDIAEGYSVSREKKESFPLTVTSAQKNPTAFYLCASSKGQVRGSPLHFGNGTRLTVT.

The J gene is TRBJ2-2, the V gene TRBV19, with 8 bases aligning to TRBD1. This CDR3 comprises 14 residues. Germline values: CDR1 LNHDA, CDR2 SQIVND (reference sequence). Trimming removed 6 bases from V and 5 bases from J; junction bases left unmatched: 5. The CDR3 spells CASSRGLGTGELFF. CDR3 coding DNA: TGTGCCAGTAGCAGGGGGCTGGGTACCGGGGAGCTGTTTTTT.

The rearrangement joins TRBV4-3 to TRBJ2-2, with 10 bases identical to TRBD2. In germline, CDR1 is LGHNA, CDR2 YSLEER. Trimming removed 2 bases from V and 6 bases from J; junction bases left unmatched: 3. This CDR3 region has 15 residues. The CDR3 sequence is CASSQTSGAPGELFF. The CDR3 region has the DNA TGCGCCAGCAGCCAAACTAGCGGGGCCCCCGGGGAGCTGTTTTTT.

Note on this clone: Other DNA sequences in this specimen translate into the identical CDR3. The chain joins TRBV5-1 to TRBJ2-5; D is unresolved. Between the trimmed V and J ends, which lost 0 bases and 3 bases, there was a span of 6 bases. Germline V gene data show CDR1 as SGHRS and CDR2 as YFSETQ. The CDR3 extends over 13 amino acids. CDR3 in amino acids: CASSLGGKETQYF. CDR3 nucleotides: TGCGCCAGCAGCTTGGGCGGAAAAGAGACCCAGTACTTC.

The chain is built from TRBV6-5 and TRBJ1-1, with a possible D match to TRBD1 (5 bases). The length of the CDR3 is 11 residues. The V end was cut by 6 bases, the J end by 3 bases, with 5 bases between. Germline lookup yields CDR1 MNHEY and CDR2 SVGAGI. CDR3 nucleotides: TGTGCCAGCAGCAGGGACACTGAAGCTTTCTTT. Translating gives CASSRDTEAFF.

The CDR3 is CASSQEIWSPGSYGYTF. The CDR3 nucleotides are TGTGCCAGCAGCCAAGAAATCTGGAGCCCGGGTAGCTATGGCTACACCTTC. The genes are TRBV3-1 (or the pseudogene TRBV3-2) and TRBJ1-2; D uncertain. V was pared by 0 bases and J by 4 bases, with 18 bases between. Germline V lookup: CDR1 LGHDT, CDR2 YNNKEL (reference sequence). This CDR3 has 17 residues.